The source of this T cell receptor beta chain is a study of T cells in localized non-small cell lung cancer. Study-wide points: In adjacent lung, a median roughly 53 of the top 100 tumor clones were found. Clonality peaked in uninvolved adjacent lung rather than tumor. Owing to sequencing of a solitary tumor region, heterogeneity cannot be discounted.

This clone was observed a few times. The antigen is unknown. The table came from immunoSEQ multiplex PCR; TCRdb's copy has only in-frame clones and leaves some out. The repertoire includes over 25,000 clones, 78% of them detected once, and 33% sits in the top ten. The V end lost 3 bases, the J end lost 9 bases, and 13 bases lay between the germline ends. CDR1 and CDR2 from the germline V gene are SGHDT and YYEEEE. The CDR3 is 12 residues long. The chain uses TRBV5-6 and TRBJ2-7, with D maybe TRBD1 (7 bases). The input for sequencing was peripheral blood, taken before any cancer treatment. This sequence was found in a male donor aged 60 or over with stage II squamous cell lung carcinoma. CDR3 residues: CASSSQGRRQYF. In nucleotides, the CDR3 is TGTGCCAGCAGCTCACAGGGGAGGCGGCAGTACTTC.